This T cell receptor beta chain appears in the sequencing data of a study of breast tumors, draining lymph nodes, adjacent tissues. General observations from the study: Data only fit, rather than demonstrated, lymph node origin of most tumor T cells. Tumor TCR diversity was below lymph nodes but above nontumor tissue. Data fit most tumor T cells coming from lymph node, expanding in tumor.

Trimming left V 3 bases short and J 5 bases short, with 16 bases between. This CDR3 spans 16 amino acids. Germline CDR1 is KGHSH and CDR2 is LQKENI. Axillary draining lymph nodes of breast cancer patients supplied the node samples. This clonotype was detected ten times or more. What it recognizes is unknown. TCRdb analysed the multiplex PCR reads with MiXCR anew, one entry per CDR3 protein. The sample shows around 150,000 distinct CDR3 sequences, about 31% of them seen only once. The sequenced sample was axillary lymph node tissue. This sequence originates from a female donor with breast cancer. Some clones in this sample may be carry-over from other donors' samples. This chain connects TRBV18 to TRBJ2-2, with D perhaps TRBD1 (6 bases). CDR3 sequence reads: CASSPYRVPDTGELFF. The CDR3 nucleotides read TGTGCCAGCTCACCCTACAGGGTCCCGGATACCGGGGAGCTGTTTTTT.